A selection of T cell receptor beta chains follows, all from one sample in a study of blood T cell repertoires in COVID-19. TCRdb's table, derived via immunoSEQ multiplex PCR, lists solely in-frame clones and lacks some. The sample includes fewer than 300,000 clones, 80% to 95% seen only once; the top ten take around 2.5%. Sequencing used peripheral blood. The receptors were gathered from a person under 35 with COVID-19, enrolled during active disease. The CDR3 runs from the conserved cysteine through the conserved F or W. D genes are given only for firm matches. Only part of the rows carry a size: once, few, many, or a class if the clone is expanded.

d_call	j_call	v_call	clone_size	cdr3_nt	cdr3_aa
TRBD2	TRBJ2-7	TRBV28	few	TGTGCCAGCAGCCCACAGGGGGCGACTAGCGGGAGCTCCTACGAGCAGTACTTC	CASSPQGATSGSSYEQYF
TRBD2	TRBJ2-7	TRBV11-2	NA	TGTGCCAGCAGCCCGATCGCCGGGAGGGCCTACGAGCAGTACTTC	CASSPIAGRAYEQYF
TRBD2	TRBJ2-2	TRBV7-9	NA	TGTGCCAGCAGCCCAAATTACGGGACTAGCGGATACACCGGGGAGCTGTTTTTT	CASSPNYGTSGYTGELFF
NA	TRBJ2-7	TRBV3-1/TRBV3-2	NA	TGTGCCAGCGACGGCAGGGGCACCTACGAGCAGTACTTC	CASDGRGTYEQYF
TRBD2	TRBJ2-1	TRBV7-8	NA	TGTGCCAGCAGCCCGGGCCCGGGACTAGCGGGAGGGGGTATGAATGAGCAGTTCTTC	CASSPGPGLAGGGMNEQFF
NA	TRBJ1-4	TRBV19	NA	TGTGCCAGTAGTATCGGGGGGTCTGAAAAACTGTTTTTT	CASSIGGSEKLFF
TRBD2	TRBJ2-1	TRBV4-2	NA	TGTGCCAGCAGCCAAGAAGTAGCGGGAGCCTACAATGAGCAGTTCTTC	CASSQEVAGAYNEQFF
NA	TRBJ2-2	TRBV2	NA	TGTGCCAGCAGTGATGAGACTACGAACACCGGGGAGCTGTTTTTT	CASSDETTNTGELFF
NA	TRBJ1-2	TRBV28	NA	TGTGCCATCTCCAGGGATAATGGCTACACCTTC	CAISRDNGYTF
NA	TRBJ2-2	TRBV7-8	NA	TGTGCCAGCAGCCCCATGACGGGAGTAAACACCGGGGAGCTGTTTTTT	CASSPMTGVNTGELFF
TRBD1	TRBJ1-3	TRBV25-1	NA	TGTGCCAGCAGCCTAGGACAGGGATGGGCTGGAAACACCATATATTTT	CASSLGQGWAGNTIYF
TRBD2	TRBJ2-1	TRBV24-1	NA	TGTGCCACCAGTGATGCCGGGACTAGCGGGAGGCCGAATTACAATGAGCAGTTCTTC	CATSDAGTSGRPNYNEQFF
NA	TRBJ2-2	TRBV28	NA	TGTGCCAGCAGGCAAACAGGCACCGGGGAGCTGTTTTTT	CASRQTGTGELFF
TRBD2	TRBJ2-3	TRBV24-1	NA	TGTGCCACCAGTTTAGCGGGTGGGGCAGATACGCAGTATTTT	CATSLAGGADTQYF
NA	TRBJ1-1	TRBV20-1	NA	TGCAGTGCAGGGGTACAAGCTGAAGCTTTCTTT	CSAGVQAEAFF
NA	TRBJ1-1	TRBV30	NA	TGTGCCTGGAACCCCGAGGGAGTCACTGAAGCTTTCTTT	CAWNPEGVTEAFF
NA	TRBJ2-3	TRBV7-9	NA	TGTGCCAGCAGCTTAGACGGGGGAGTGGCAGATACGCAGTATTTT	CASSLDGGVADTQYF
NA	TRBJ1-5	TRBV5-1	NA	TGCGCCAGACCGAAAGAGACAGAGAATAGCAATCAGCCCCAGCATTTT	CARPKETENSNQPQHF
NA	TRBJ2-5	TRBV7-2	NA	TGTGCTTCGGCTGGAATGAGGGGAGGCCAAGAGACCCAGTACTTC	CASAGMRGGQETQYF
NA	TRBJ2-1	TRBV12-3/TRBV12-4	NA	TGTGCCAGCAGTTTCCGGGACATCAATGAGCAGTTCTTC	CASSFRDINEQFF
NA	TRBJ1-5	TRBV23-1	NA	TGCGCCAGCAGTCAATCCTCTCGGGACAAAAATCAGCCCCAGCATTTT	CASSQSSRDKNQPQHF
NA	TRBJ1-1	TRBV11-2	NA	TGTGCCAGCAGCTTAGGCGGGACCGGACCTGAAGCTTTCTTT	CASSLGGTGPEAFF
TRBD1	TRBJ2-2	TRBV11-3	few	TGTGCCAGCAGCAACCCGGGACAGGGGTACGGGGAGCTGTTTTTT	CASSNPGQGYGELFF
NA	TRBJ2-7	TRBV6-5	NA	TGTGCCAGCCGAAGGGGCTATAGTTCCGAGCAGTACTTC	CASRRGYSSEQYF
TRBD2	TRBJ2-5	TRBV7-9	NA	TGTGCCAGCAGCTTAGGCGGGAGTCTGGAGACCCAGTACTTC	CASSLGGSLETQYF
NA	TRBJ1-6	TRBV5-1	NA	TGCGCCAGCAGCTTTTCTTTAGATAATTCGCCCCTCCACTTT	CASSFSLDNSPLHF
NA	TRBJ1-5	TRBV7-9	NA	TGTGCCAGCAGCTCTATCCGGGACTTCGTAGAAGGCAATCAGCCCCAGCATTTT	CASSSIRDFVEGNQPQHF